This T cell receptor beta chain was retrieved from a study of OX40 agonist ivuxolimab in advanced cancers. The protocol was immunoSEQ multiplex PCR, while the TCRdb copy is restricted to in-frame clones and leaves out a portion. Seen here are roughly 120,000 clones, more than 80% observed once, and the top ten hold approximately 0.55%. This CDR3 contains 15 residues. From germline, CDR1 is SGDLS and CDR2 YYNGEE. Trimming left V 0 bases short and J 7 bases short, with 17 bases between. The V call is TRBV9, the J call TRBJ2-7; the D gene is possibly TRBD2 (5 bases). This TCR was recovered from an adult with an advanced solid tumor such as melanoma, head and neck, liver or kidney cancer. The specimen comprised CD4+ or CD8+ T cells sorted from blood, sampled in a trial of the OX40 agonist ivuxolimab. The CDR3 DNA follows: TGTGCCAGCAGCGTAGCTCCGATCGCCCCGGGAGAGCAGTACTTC. Protein: CASSVAPIAPGEQYF. Complete variable domain (other parts from reference TRBV9 and TRBJ2-7): DSGVTQTPKHLITATGQRVTLRCSPRSGDLSVYWYQQSLDQGLQFLIQYYNGEERAKGNILERFSAQQFPDLHSELNLSSLELGDSALYFCASSVAPIAPGEQYFGPGTRLTVT.